Following are 28 T cell receptor beta chains from one sample sequenced in a study of blood T cell repertoires in COVID-19. Clones were sequenced by immunoSEQ multiplex PCR, and TCRdb holds only the in-frame ones, with some missing. The table records some 150,000 clones, about 83% of them present only once. Sequenced input: peripheral blood. Receptors originate from a woman aged 60-75 years with COVID-19, enrolled during active disease.

The rearrangement links TRBV2 to TRBJ2-2; D perhaps matches TRBD1 (6 bases). This CDR3 is built from 15 residues. The V gene's germline CDR1 is SNHLY and CDR2 FYNNEI. The V end lost 4 bases, the J end lost 7 bases, and 16 bases lay between the germline ends. CDR3 nucleotides: TGTGCCAGCAGTGGAACACTGGACAGCGGCGGGGAGCTGTTTTTT. It codes for CASSGTLDSGGELFF.

The rearrangement joins TRBV24-1 to TRBJ1-5, with 9 bases identical to TRBD1. The length of the CDR3 is 14 residues. V lost 6 bases and J lost 9; bases outside the gene matches: 8. The germline gives CDR1 KGHDR, CDR2 SFDVKD. This chain's CDR3 is CATSPGQGNWPQHF. CDR3 nucleotides: TGTGCCACCAGTCCCGGACAGGGGAATTGGCCCCAGCATTTT.

The chain joins TRBV6-5 to TRBJ1-2; no clear D. Germline V CDR1 and CDR2: MNHEY, SVGAGI. Trimming took off 5 bases at V and 4 bases at J, with 14 bases between the two ends. This CDR3 has 14 residues. DNA of the CDR3: TGTGCCAGCAGTCGGGGAAGGGCAGGCTATGGCTACACCTTC. It is translated as CASSRGRAGYGYTF.

The rearrangement links TRBV7-7 to TRBJ2-2; D is ambiguous. The ends were cut back, 2 bases at V and 4 bases at J, with 8 bases in the middle. This CDR3 is built from 14 residues. CDR1 is SSHAT, CDR2 FNYEAQ, per germline (reference sequence). CDR3 sequence reads: CASSLSQATGELFF. CDR3 DNA sequence: TGTGCCAGCAGCTTATCTCAGGCCACCGGGGAGCTGTTTTTT.

The DNA for the CDR3 is TGTGCCAGCAGTTCCCGTCGGACTAGCGGGAGGAATTACGAGCAGTACTTC. It yields the protein CASSSRRTSGRNYEQYF. The V gene is TRBV27, the J gene TRBJ2-7; 14 nucleotides line up with TRBD2. The CDR3 is made up of 17 amino acids. Losses at the gene ends were 4 bases for V and 4 bases for J; bases not matched to a gene: 9. Germline V gives CDR1 MNHEY, CDR2 SMNVEV (reference sequence).

The chain uses TRBV19 and TRBJ1-2; no firm D call. The length of the CDR3 is 14 residues. Germline V lookup: CDR1 LNHDA, CDR2 SQIVND (reference sequence). With 2 bases removed from V and 6 bases from J, the gap between germline ends came to 13 bases. In DNA form, the CDR3 reads TGTGCCAGTAGTATAACGACACTCCGGCATGGCTACACCTTC. Its translation: CASSITTLRHGYTF. Supplemented by reference TRBV19 and TRBJ1-2, the full variable domain reads DGGITQSPKYLFRKEGQNVTLSCEQNLNHDAMYWYRQDPGQGLRLIYYSQIVNDFQKGDIAEGYSVSREKKESFPLTVTSAQKNPTAFYLCASSITTLRHGYTFGSGTRLTVV.

The chain joins TRBV25-1 to TRBJ2-5; D perhaps matches TRBD1 (5 bases). CDR1 is MGHDK, CDR2 SYGVNS, per germline. V lost 3 bases to trimming and J lost 0 bases, with 11 bases between them. CDR3 size: 15 residues. The chain's CDR3 is CASSDIRGYQETQYF. CDR3 sequence (DNA): TGTGCCAGCAGTGACATTAGGGGCTACCAAGAGACCCAGTACTTC.

This clone has only a few counts. CDR3 residues: CASSLGQSWSYTF. CDR3 DNA: TGCGCCAGCAGCTTGGGACAGTCCTGGAGCTACACCTTC. This chain joins TRBV5-1 and TRBJ1-2, with D perhaps TRBD1 (5 bases). With 0 bases removed from V and 9 bases from J, the gap between germline ends came to 12 bases. CDR3 length: 13 residues. The germline CDR1 and CDR2 sequences are SGHRS and YFSETQ.

The CDR3 protein is CASSHGGDRTEAFF. DNA of the CDR3: TGTGCCAGCAGTCACGGGGGGGATCGGACTGAAGCTTTCTTT. The chain is built from TRBV6-5 and TRBJ1-1, with D possibly TRBD1 on 5 matching bases. The CDR3 totals 14 residues. Per germline, CDR1 MNHEY and CDR2 SVGAGI. V dropped 5 bases and J dropped 5 bases, with 15 bases sitting between them.

Comment on this clone: This specimen includes other DNA sequences encoding the same CDR3. The CDR3 nucleotides read TGTGCCAGCAGCTTAGAGGTGGACACTGAAGCTTTCTTT. Residues: CASSLEVDTEAFF. The chain joins TRBV7-3 to TRBJ1-1; D is unresolved. V was clipped by 2 bases and J by 3 bases, with 7 bases between them. Germline V lookup: CDR1 SGHTA, CDR2 FQGTGA. The CDR3 extends over 13 amino acids.

The chain carries TRBV14 and TRBJ1-2, with TRBD1 matching over 9 bases. Trimming at V came to 3 bases and at J to 4 bases, leaving 9 bases not matched to a gene. The CDR3 has 16 residues. Per germline, CDR1 SGHDN and CDR2 FVKESK. The CDR3: CASSQQDRGEIYGYTF. The CDR3 DNA sequence: TGTGCCAGCAGCCAGCAGGACAGGGGTGAAATCTATGGCTACACCTTC.

This clone was seen only once. The rearrangement links TRBV7-9 to TRBJ1-1; D gene unclear. Per the germline V gene, CDR1 is SEHNR and CDR2 is FQNEAQ (reference sequence). The V end lost 2 bases, the J end lost 4 bases, and 8 bases lay between the germline ends. The CDR3 runs to 13 residues. CDR3 loop: CASSLISVTEAFF. CDR3 nucleotide sequence: TGTGCCAGCAGCTTAATTTCGGTCACTGAAGCTTTCTTT.

The sample holds a few counts of this clone. This chain uses TRBV7-3 with TRBJ2-5, with TRBD2 identical over 8 bases. J lost 5 bases, V lost 5 bases, and 10 bases had no gene match. CDR3 length: 15 residues. CDR1 SGHTA and CDR2 FQGTGA come from the germline V gene. The CDR3 region is CASSPVSGAGETQYF. CDR3 bases: TGTGCCAGCAGCCCCGTTAGCGGGGCAGGGGAGACCCAGTACTTC.

The chain recombines TRBV7-2 with TRBJ2-7; D gene uncertain. The germline CDR1 and CDR2 sequences are SGHTA and FQGNSA. The length of the CDR3 is 15 residues. Trimming removed 0 bases from V and 4 bases from J, with 13 bases in between. In nucleotides, the CDR3 is TGTGCCAGCAGCTTAGCCCCCGGCGCGGCGTACGAGCAGTACTTC. It translates to CASSLAPGAAYEQYF.

V is TRBV19 and J is TRBJ1-1; 7 bases line up with TRBD1. The CDR3 loop spans 12 amino acids. Germline V gene lookup returns CDR1 LNHDA and CDR2 SQIVND (reference sequence). With V trimmed by 6 bases and J by 9 bases, 7 bases remained unmatched. The CDR3 nucleotides are TGTGCCAGTAGCCAAAGACAGGGTCAAGCTTTCTTT. Translating it yields CASSQRQGQAFF.

The chain couples TRBV6-5 to TRBJ1-3, with D perhaps matching TRBD1 (5 bases). Germline V gene data show CDR1 as MNHEY and CDR2 as SVGAGI. The CDR3 is 15 amino acids. V was clipped by 6 bases and J by 4 bases, with 16 bases between them. The CDR3 reads CASRLRGAEGNTIYF. The CDR3 DNA is TGTGCCAGCAGATTACGTGGGGCTGAAGGAAACACCATATATTTT.

The V call is TRBV2, the J call TRBJ2-5; no clear D gene. The CDR3 is made up of 11 amino acids. Trimming removed 7 bases at V and 4 bases at J, with 7 bases between. From germline, CDR1 is SNHLY and CDR2 FYNNEI. The DNA for the CDR3 is TGTGCCAGCAAATCCGGAGAGACCCAGTACTTC. The encoded protein is CASKSGETQYF.

V usage is TRBV19 and J usage is TRBJ2-1; no clear D. Trimming cost V 4 bases and J 7 bases, with 11 bases left between them. The CDR3 has 13 residues. CDR1 and CDR2 (germline): LNHDA, SQIVND (reference sequence). For the CDR3, the DNA is TGTGCCAGTAGTAGCCTCTTAGTTAATGAGCAGTTCTTC. It is translated as CASSSLLVNEQFF.

In regard to this clone: The junction differs from germline at one of its ends, possibly a read error. The chain uses TRBV12-3 or TRBV12-4 and TRBJ2-3, with 7 bases fitting TRBD1. CDR3 length: 12 amino acids. The CDR3 here is CASSLNWLQGVF. The CDR3 DNA reads TGTGCCAGCAGTTTAAATTGGCTCCAGGGGGTTTTT.

The chain couples TRBV18 to TRBJ1-4; 9 nucleotides line up with TRBD1. CDR1 and CDR2 (germline): KGHSH, LQKENI. The CDR3 is made up of 15 amino acids. With 6 bases clipped from V and 4 bases from J, the junction kept 6 bases outside the gene matches. CDR3 in amino acids: CASSRATGGNEKLFF. Here the CDR3 DNA reads TGTGCCAGCTCGCGAGCGACAGGGGGTAATGAAAAACTGTTTTTT.

The CDR3 here is CASSRGVTDTQYF. The CDR3 DNA follows: TGCGCCAGCAGCAGGGGCGTCACAGATACGCAGTATTTT. The chain employs TRBV10-1 and TRBJ2-3; D might be TRBD1 (6 bases). The CDR3 is 13 amino acids. V dropped 6 bases and J dropped 2 bases, with 9 bases sitting between them. Germline CDR1 reads WNHNN; CDR2 reads SYGVQD (reference sequence).

Note on this clone: Other nucleotide sequences in the sample specify the same CDR3. The chain links TRBV5-4 to TRBJ1-1; the D gene is possibly TRBD1 (5 bases). Trimming removed 2 bases at V and 2 bases at J, with 7 bases between. Looked up from germline, CDR1 is SGHNT and CDR2 is YYREEE (reference sequence). CDR3 length: 13 residues. CDR3 DNA: TGTGCCAGCAGCTTAAGGGGCAACACTGAAGCTTTCTTT. Amino acid sequence: CASSLRGNTEAFF.

The chain joins TRBV7-9 to TRBJ2-2, with 7 bases matching TRBD1. The CDR3 is 18 amino acids. Germline CDR1 reads SEHNR; CDR2 reads FQNEAQ (reference sequence). The ends lost 3 bases at V and 7 bases at J; junction bases unmatched: 17. The CDR3 DNA reads TGTGCCAGCAGCTTCTCCGACAGGGTAGGATCTGGTCGCGGGGAGCTGTTTTTT. Translated, it gives CASSFSDRVGSGRGELFF.

The chain links TRBV7-2 to TRBJ1-1; TRBD1 aligns across 9 bases. Germline CDR1 is SGHTA and CDR2 is FQGNSA. The J segment lost 4 bases and the V segment lost 3 bases, leaving 0 bases of the junction unmatched. This CDR3 region has 13 residues. The CDR3 region is CASSLTGGTEAFF. DNA for the CDR3: TGTGCCAGCAGCTTGACAGGGGGCACTGAAGCTTTCTTT.

The V and J genes are TRBV7-2 and TRBJ2-3, with D possibly TRBD1 on 5 matching bases. Per the germline V gene, CDR1 is SGHTA and CDR2 is FQGNSA. The V gene lost 5 bases and the J gene lost 7 bases, with 13 bases spanning the gap. CDR3 size: 13 residues. In nucleotides, the CDR3 is TGTGCCAGCAGCCTAGGGGCCCCGAATACGCAGTATTTT. Translating gives CASSLGAPNTQYF.

The rearrangement uses TRBV19 and TRBJ1-2; D may be TRBD1 (5 bases). The CDR3 totals 15 residues. Germline V gene data show CDR1 as LNHDA and CDR2 as SQIVND (reference sequence). Trimming took 2 bases from V and 6 from J, leaving 16 bases between them. This CDR3 is CASSIRQIVGHGYTF. CDR3 DNA sequence: TGTGCCAGTAGTATACGACAGATTGTAGGCCATGGCTACACCTTC.

The gene calls are TRBV27 and TRBJ1-1; D is possibly TRBD1 (5 bases). Deletions cut 6 bases from V and 0 bases from J, with 11 bases between. The CDR3 is 14 residues long. CDR1 and CDR2 (germline): MNHEY, SMNVEV (reference sequence). CDR3 nucleotide sequence: TGTGCCAGCAGCCTCAGGGCCATGAACACTGAAGCTTTCTTT. Translating it yields CASSLRAMNTEAFF.

The chain links TRBV19 to TRBJ1-4; the match to TRBD1 covers 10 bases. V was pared by 10 bases and J by 4 bases, with 6 bases of the junction left unmatched. CDR1 is LNHDA, CDR2 SQIVND, per germline (reference sequence). This CDR3 comprises 14 residues. CDR3 coding DNA: TGTGCCACGGGACAGGGGTGGGGTAATGAAAAACTGTTTTTT. Translating it yields CATGQGWGNEKLFF.